This TCR beta chain comes out of a study of early T cells in non-severe SARS-CoV-2 infection. Overall study: Sequencing of bulk RNA from unsorted whole blood was done, without chain pairing.

In the case of this clonotype: As yet, its antigen is unknown.

Individual cDNA molecules were tagged with unique molecular identifiers. One entry per CDR3 protein, called by TCRdb with MiXCR from the 5' RACE reads. The table records 32,000 or so distinct CDR3 sequences, roughly 6% of them present only once. Findings and limits, study-wide: VDJdb matches were skewed toward anti-spike CD8 T cell responses.

The CDR3 contains 14 residues. Unmatched junction bases numbered 7, after V lost 4 bases and J lost 4 bases. Germline V gene sequence: CDR1 DFQATT, CDR2 SNEGSKA (reference sequence). Sequences were obtained from whole blood. The chain has TRBV20-1 and TRBJ2-1, with 7 bases aligning to TRBD1. The receptor was isolated from an adult who was a healthcare worker with PCR-confirmed SARS-CoV-2 infection or an uninfected control (not recorded which). CDR3 sequence reads: CSAKWDREYNEQFF. The CDR3 nucleotides are TGCAGTGCTAAGTGGGACAGAGAATACAATGAGCAGTTCTTC.